These 21 T cell receptor beta chains originate from one sample sequenced in a study of T cell responses to AZD1222 COVID-19 vaccine. TCRdb keeps only in-frame clones here, not all; method: immunoSEQ multiplex PCR. This table has around 100,000 clones, around 87% appearing once. This material consisted of peripheral blood, taken on day 0 of MenACWY control vaccination. These receptors were collected from an adult in good health.

The chain employs TRBV9 and TRBJ1-3; no reliable D call. Trimming removed 3 bases from V and 5 bases from J, with 18 bases in between. The CDR3 totals 16 residues. Germline CDR1 SGDLS, CDR2 YYNGEE. The CDR3: CASSALLGGSRNTIYF. In DNA form, the CDR3 reads TGTGCCAGCAGCGCCCTTCTCGGAGGGTCACGAAACACCATATATTTT.

The rearrangement links TRBV28 to TRBJ1-2, with D uncertain. Germline values: CDR1 MDHEN, CDR2 SYDVKM. Trimming stripped 7 bases from V and 0 bases from J, with 9 bases between. This CDR3 comprises 13 residues. CDR3 DNA: TGTGCCAGCAATGACGGAGCTAACTATGGCTACACCTTC. It is translated as CASNDGANYGYTF.

This clone appeared a few times. This CDR3 is CASSYGSRWDSPLHF. The CDR3 DNA sequence: TGTGCCAGCAGTTATGGGTCCAGGTGGGATTCACCCCTCCACTTT. V gene TRBV6-5 combines with J gene TRBJ1-6; the D is unclear. CDR3 length: 15 residues. The V end was cut by 3 bases, the J end by 8 bases, with 14 bases between. Germline CDR1 MNHEY, CDR2 SVGAGI.

This clone was observed a handful of times. The chain combines TRBV9 with TRBJ1-6, with D hard to call. V lost 0 bases and J lost 4, with 8 bases in between. This CDR3 region has 15 residues. Germline values: CDR1 SGDLS, CDR2 YYNGEE. The chain's CDR3 is CASSVVGEYNSPLHF. CDR3 DNA sequence: TGTGCCAGCAGCGTAGTAGGCGAATATAATTCACCCCTCCACTTT. Full variable domain (rest looked up from reference TRBV9 and TRBJ1-6): DSGVTQTPKHLITATGQRVTLRCSPRSGDLSVYWYQQSLDQGLQFLIQYYNGEERAKGNILERFSAQQFPDLHSELNLSSLELGDSALYFCASSVVGEYNSPLHFGNGTRLTVT.

This clone is categorized as medium-sized. The chain employs TRBV27 and TRBJ2-7; the match to TRBD2 covers 13 bases. The CDR3 consists of 17 residues. V lost 8 bases, J lost 2 bases, and 12 bases stayed unmatched. Germline V gene lookup returns CDR1 MNHEY and CDR2 SMNVEV (reference sequence). The CDR3 DNA is TGTGCCAGCGCTTCCCGGGGACTAGCGGGAAGGGCCTACGAGCAGTACTTC. Amino acid sequence: CASASRGLAGRAYEQYF.

V usage is TRBV11-2 and J usage is TRBJ2-4; D uncertain. The CDR3 consists of 16 residues. CDR1 and CDR2 from the germline V gene are SGHAT and FQNNGV. Trimming left V 2 bases short and J 0 bases short, with 11 bases between. Here the CDR3 reads CASSLYPDLAKNIQYF. The CDR3 DNA reads as TGTGCCAGCAGCTTATATCCCGATCTAGCCAAAAACATTCAGTACTTC.

The chain recombines TRBV6-2 or TRBV6-3 with TRBJ2-2; D gene ambiguous. Between the trimmed V and J ends, which lost 5 bases and 4 bases, there was a span of 5 bases. The germline CDR1 and CDR2 sequences are MNHEY and SVGEGT. There are 12 residues in the CDR3. In nucleotides, the CDR3 is TGTGCCAGCAGTAGGACCACCGGGGAGCTGTTTTTT. Its translation is CASSRTTGELFF.

The V call is TRBV7-2, the J call TRBJ2-7; 13 bases line up with TRBD2. Germline V gene data show CDR1 as SGHTA and CDR2 as FQGNSA. The CDR3 has 15 residues. V lost 2 bases to trimming and J lost 7 bases; unmatched junction nucleotides: 5. The CDR3 DNA is TGTGCCAGCAGCTTATCGTGGACTAGCGGGAGTGAGCAGTACTTC. As protein: CASSLSWTSGSEQYF.

The rearrangement links TRBV28 to TRBJ2-3, with 7 bases that match TRBD1. J was trimmed by 1 base and V by 11 bases; bases with no gene match: 12. Germline CDR1 is MDHEN and CDR2 is SYDVKM. The CDR3 contains 15 residues. The CDR3 loop is CASHPGGPGTDTQYF. For the CDR3, the DNA is TGTGCCTCACACCCAGGGGGTCCTGGCACAGATACGCAGTATTTT.

This sequence joins TRBV27 and TRBJ2-3, with 7 bases aligning to TRBD1. V shed 5 bases, J shed 4 bases, and the junction held 9 bases outside the gene matches. Germline CDR1 and CDR2: MNHEY and SMNVEV (reference sequence). CDR3 length: 15 amino acids. CDR3 protein: CASSRRQGKADTQYF. CDR3 sequence (DNA): TGTGCCAGCAGTCGTCGACAGGGTAAAGCAGATACGCAGTATTTT.

The rearrangement joins TRBV7-2 to TRBJ2-1; 9 positions agree with TRBD1. The CDR3 consists of 16 residues. The V segment lost 6 bases and the J segment 6 bases; nucleotides outside the gene matches: 12. CDR1 is SGHTA and CDR2 is FQGNSA in the germline V gene. The CDR3 protein is CASSPAPGQGRNEQFF. The DNA for the CDR3 is TGTGCCAGCAGTCCAGCCCCGGGACAGGGTCGCAATGAGCAGTTCTTC.

This chain links TRBV5-1 with TRBJ2-1; tentatively, D is TRBD1 or TRBD2 (5 bases each). The germline CDR1 and CDR2 sequences are SGHRS and YFSETQ. Trimming took 1 base from V and 6 from J, leaving 17 bases between them. The CDR3 runs 16 residues. The CDR3 is CASSLHGAVGGNEQFF. CDR3 in DNA: TGCGCCAGCAGCTTGCACGGGGCAGTAGGCGGCAATGAGCAGTTCTTC.

This rearrangement joins TRBV7-6 to TRBJ2-7; 8 nucleotides align to TRBD2. Trimming removed 4 bases from V and 2 bases from J; junction bases left unmatched: 13. The CDR3 runs to 17 residues. The germline V gene has CDR1 SGHVS and CDR2 FNYEAQ. The chain's CDR3 is CASSSTLGISGAYEQYF. CDR3 sequence (DNA): TGTGCCAGCAGCTCCACCTTGGGAATTAGCGGGGCCTACGAGCAGTACTTC.

The gene calls are TRBV6-5 and TRBJ1-1; 7 nucleotides line up with TRBD1. From germline, CDR1 is MNHEY and CDR2 SVGAGI. J was trimmed by 0 bases and V by 10 bases; bases with no gene match: 5. The CDR3 is made up of 13 amino acids. The CDR3 protein is CATTGVLNTEAFF. In DNA, the CDR3 is TGTGCCACCACAGGGGTTCTGAACACTGAAGCTTTCTTT.

In its sample, this clone ranks as medium-sized. The gene calls are TRBV6-2 or TRBV6-3 and TRBJ2-7, with unresolved D. Germline assignment: CDR1 MNHEY and CDR2 SVGEGT. The V end was cut by 2 bases, the J end by 2 bases, with 10 bases between. CDR3 length: 14 residues. Written as DNA, the CDR3 is TGTGCCAGCAGTTACGGTCTTCGGGCCTACGAGCAGTACTTC. This translates into CASSYGLRAYEQYF.

This chain joins TRBV30 and TRBJ1-1, with TRBD1 matching 9 bases. The CDR3 loop spans 14 amino acids. Trimming cost V 6 bases and J 11 bases; bases outside gene matches: 16. Germline CDR1 reads GTSNPN; CDR2 reads SVGIG (reference sequence). The CDR3 loop reads CACLKGTGSEDAFF. The CDR3 DNA follows: TGTGCCTGCCTGAAGGGGACAGGGTCGGAGGACGCTTTCTTT.

This chain uses TRBV7-9 with TRBJ2-6; no firm D call. The V end was cut by 0 bases, the J end by 0 bases, with 0 bases between. The germline V gene has CDR1 SEHNR and CDR2 FQNEAQ (reference sequence). The CDR3 sequence is 14 residues long. CDR3 amino acids: CASSLASGANVLTF. CDR3 DNA sequence: TGTGCCAGCAGCTTAGCCTCTGGGGCCAACGTCCTGACTTTC.

The chain recombines TRBV28 with TRBJ1-1; D not certain. Deletions cut 4 bases from V and 2 bases from J, with 11 bases between. This CDR3 has 14 residues. CDR1 is MDHEN, CDR2 SYDVKM, per germline. CDR3 nucleotides: TGTGCCAGCAGTTACCCCGGGATCAACACTGAAGCTTTCTTT. Protein product: CASSYPGINTEAFF.

This chain uses TRBV2 with TRBJ1-5; D perhaps matches TRBD1 (5 bases). The CDR3 is made up of 15 amino acids. Germline loops: CDR1 SNHLY, CDR2 FYNNEI. V shed 1 base and J shed 5 bases, with 12 bases lying between them. The CDR3 sequence: CASSEDPGSHQPQHF. CDR3 coding DNA: TGTGCCAGCAGTGAAGACCCAGGGTCCCATCAGCCCCAGCATTTT. The whole variable domain, remainder taken from reference TRBV2 and TRBJ1-5, is EPEVTQTPSHQVTQMGQEVILRCVPISNHLYFYWYRQILGQKVEFLVSFYNNEISEKSEIFDDQFSVERPDGSNFTLKIRSTKLEDSAMYFCASSEDPGSHQPQHFGDGTRLSIL.

The rearrangement uses TRBV5-3 and TRBJ1-5, with a weak D call TRBD1 (6 bases). TRBV5-3 is an ORF, with its function uncertain. V was cut by 0 bases and J by 6 bases, with 10 bases left in between. The CDR3 contains 14 residues. Here the CDR3 DNA reads TGTGCCAGAAGCTTGGAACAGGGCCCTCAGCCCCAGCATTTT. Its translation is CARSLEQGPQPQHF.

The chain employs TRBV11-2 and TRBJ2-7; TRBD1 matches at 8 bases. The length of the CDR3 is 14 residues. Germline loops: CDR1 SGHAT, CDR2 FQNNGV. J was trimmed by 6 bases and V by 4 bases; bases with no gene match: 8. The CDR3 nucleotides are TGTGCCAGCAGCTCGATAGGACAGGGAAGCGAGCAGTACTTC. As protein: CASSSIGQGSEQYF.